These 18 T cell receptor beta chains came from one sample sequenced in a study of blood T cell repertoires in COVID-19 (dated by TCRdb to the early 2020s). The protocol used for the library was the immunoSEQ multiplex PCR assay. The source is immuneACCESS, and TCRdb retained only in-frame sequences with V and J called. Part of the clones is not carried over; for the studies checked, unresolved V genes explain less than half of this, and the remainder is unexplained. Present in this sample are roughly 200,000 clones, 80% of which were seen just once. The ten largest clones take up 6% to 8.5% of the sample. Sequenced: peripheral blood. These receptors were obtained from a man aged 60-69 years with acute or convalescent COVID-19.

V usage is TRBV30 and J usage is TRBJ1-5, with 8 bases aligning to TRBD1. In germline, CDR1 is GTSNPN, CDR2 SVGIG (reference sequence). The CDR3 loop spans 15 amino acids. The V and J ends lost 0 bases and 5 bases, in that order; junction bases with no gene match: 6. In DNA, the CDR3 is TGTGCCTGGAGTGTAGGGACAGGTCGAGATCAGCCCCAGCATTTT. It encodes CAWSVGTGRDQPQHF.

The genes are TRBV19 and TRBJ2-5; 9 bases match TRBD1. V lost 8 bases and J lost 10; bases outside the gene matches: 17. Germline V gives CDR1 LNHDA, CDR2 SQIVND (reference sequence). The CDR3 loop spans 15 amino acids. The CDR3 region has the DNA TGTGCCAGTTGCCCCACTATCGGGACAGGGAATGTCCAGTACTTC. Its translation is CASCPTIGTGNVQYF.

For the CDR3, the DNA is TGTGCCAGCAGCCCCAATAGCGGGAGGGCGACAGATACGCAGTATTTT. This codes for CASSPNSGRATDTQYF. The rearrangement uses TRBV28 and TRBJ2-3; 11 bases are shared with TRBD2. J gave up 3 bases and V 6 bases, and 8 bases lay outside the gene matches. Per the germline V gene, CDR1 is MDHEN and CDR2 is SYDVKM. The CDR3 spans 16 residues.

The rearrangement joins TRBV5-4 to TRBJ2-1; D unresolved. CDR3 length equals 15 residues. V lost 0 bases to trimming and J lost 0 bases, with 7 bases between them. Looked up from germline, CDR1 is SGHNT and CDR2 is YYREEE (reference sequence). CDR3 DNA sequence: TGTGCCAGCAGCTTGGTAGCCGACTCCTACAATGAGCAGTTCTTC. Translation: CASSLVADSYNEQFF.

The chain carries TRBV27 and TRBJ2-3; TRBD2 matches at 7 bases. The CDR3 loop spans 11 amino acids. Germline CDR1 is MNHEY and CDR2 is SMNVEV (reference sequence). V lost 6 bases and J lost 6; bases outside the gene matches: 0. Written as DNA, the CDR3 is TGTGCCAGCAGGCGGGGGGATACGCAGTATTTT. Translating it yields CASRRGDTQYF.

The V gene is TRBV19, the J gene TRBJ2-5, with 11 bases matching TRBD1. Losses at the gene ends were 6 bases for V and 5 bases for J; bases not matched to a gene: 5. CDR3 size: 14 residues. Germline loops: CDR1 LNHDA, CDR2 SQIVND (reference sequence). As DNA, the CDR3 is TGTGCCAGTAGCACGGACAGGGGGCTGGAGACCCAGTACTTC. Encoded protein: CASSTDRGLETQYF.

The V call is TRBV6-5, the J call TRBJ1-2, with 7 bases that match TRBD1. Germline V gene sequence: CDR1 MNHEY, CDR2 SVGAGI. The ends lost 6 bases at V and 3 bases at J; junction bases unmatched: 10. CDR3 length: 15 amino acids. The CDR3 region is CASRLQGQPYYGYTF. The CDR3 nucleotides read TGTGCCAGCAGATTACAGGGGCAGCCTTACTATGGCTACACCTTC.

The rearrangement links TRBV24-1 to TRBJ2-3, with 12 bases that match TRBD2. CDR1 is KGHDR and CDR2 is SFDVKD in the germline V gene. With V trimmed by 1 base and J by 1 base, 17 bases remained unmatched. The CDR3 consists of 22 residues. Written as DNA, the CDR3 is TGTGCCACCAGTGATTTTGGCTCTCCCCTAGCGGGAGGGCCCTATGGCACAGATACGCAGTATTTT. Translating it yields CATSDFGSPLAGGPYGTDTQYF.

The genes are TRBV6-1 and TRBJ1-1; perhaps TRBD1 as D (6 bases). Germline-derived CDR1 and CDR2 are MNHNS and SASEGT. The germline V and J ends were trimmed by 2 bases and 6 bases, with 13 bases remaining between them. The CDR3 is made up of 14 amino acids. The DNA for the CDR3 is TGTGCCAGCAGTGAATGGGGGGGCAGATCTGAAGCTTTCTTT. This translates into CASSEWGGRSEAFF.

This clone was found once. Other DNA sequences from this sample encode an identical CDR3 as well. The chain links TRBV7-9 to TRBJ2-1; TRBD2 agrees at 8 bases. This CDR3 is built from 15 residues. V was pared by 1 base and J by 2 bases, with 1 base of the junction left unmatched. Germline V gene sequence: CDR1 SEHNR, CDR2 FQNEAQ (reference sequence). The CDR3 DNA follows: TGTGCCAGCAGCTTAGTAGCGGGGACCTACAATGAGCAGTTCTTC. This codes for CASSLVAGTYNEQFF.

The chain links TRBV6-6 to TRBJ2-1; perhaps TRBD2 as D (6 bases). Trimming stripped 6 bases from V and 5 bases from J, with 14 bases between. CDR1 is MNHNY and CDR2 is SVGAGI in the germline V gene (reference sequence). The CDR3 has 14 amino acids. CDR3 residues: CASRGWDFDNEQFF. CDR3 nucleotides: TGTGCCAGCAGGGGTTGGGACTTCGACAATGAGCAGTTCTTC.

This chain uses TRBV30 with TRBJ1-4; the D gene is possibly TRBD1 (6 bases). This CDR3 spans 16 amino acids. The V end lost 4 bases, the J end lost 3 bases, and 18 bases lay between the germline ends. Germline V lookup: CDR1 GTSNPN, CDR2 SVGIG (reference sequence). CDR3 residues: CAWNWGGQHPNEKLFF. In DNA form, the CDR3 reads TGTGCCTGGAACTGGGGCGGACAGCACCCTAATGAAAAACTGTTTTTT.

J is TRBJ1-4 and V is TRBV5-1, with 9 bases aligning to TRBD1. Germline CDR1 and CDR2: SGHRS and YFSETQ. The junction had 9 bases not matched to a gene; V was cut back by 4 bases and J by 5 bases. The CDR3 spans 16 residues. This chain's CDR3 is CASSALPGQGNEKLFF. The CDR3 DNA follows: TGCGCCAGCAGCGCGCTACCGGGACAGGGAAATGAAAAACTGTTTTTT.

This clone was seen only a few times. J is TRBJ1-1 and V is TRBV5-1; 7 nucleotides align to TRBD1. The CDR3 totals 12 residues. V was clipped by 5 bases and J by 7 bases; unmatched bases: 5. CDR1 SGHRS and CDR2 YFSETQ come from the germline V gene. CDR3 sequence: CASRRTGSEAFF. As DNA, the CDR3 is TGCGCCAGCAGACGGACAGGTAGTGAAGCTTTCTTT.

The genes are TRBV5-1 and TRBJ1-1; D might be TRBD1 (5 bases). The CDR3 loop spans 12 amino acids. V lost 0 bases to trimming and J lost 5 bases, with 5 bases between them. Germline V CDR1 and CDR2: SGHRS, YFSETQ. CDR3 sequence: CASSLGQTEAFF. The CDR3 nucleotides are TGCGCCAGCAGCTTGGGACAGACTGAAGCTTTCTTT.

The genes are TRBV11-2 and TRBJ2-7; no firm D call. This CDR3 has 12 amino acids. Germline V lookup: CDR1 SGHAT, CDR2 FQNNGV. The V end lost 1 base, the J end lost 6 bases, and 7 bases lay between the germline ends. CDR3 region: CASSLARCEQYF. CDR3 nucleotide sequence: TGTGCCAGCAGCTTAGCGAGGTGCGAGCAGTACTTC.

As for this clone: One junction end disagrees with the germline gene, perhaps due to a read error. This rearrangement joins TRBV14 to TRBJ2-3, with D possibly TRBD2 on 6 matching bases. The CDR3 is 12 amino acids. The germline CDR1 and CDR2 sequences are SGHDN and FVKESK. The CDR3 spells CASSQDRLVSDF. The CDR3 DNA reads TGTGCCAGCAGCCAAGATAGACTAGTTTCGGATTTT.

The rearrangement uses TRBV5-1 and TRBJ2-1, with 9 bases that match TRBD2. The trim removed 0 bases at V and 8 bases at J, leaving 15 bases unmatched. The CDR3 is 18 residues long. Germline V gene lookup returns CDR1 SGHRS and CDR2 YFSETQ. The CDR3 sequence is CASSLGLGLAAGSDEQFF. The CDR3 bases are TGCGCCAGCAGCTTGGGTCTGGGACTAGCAGCGGGGTCCGATGAGCAGTTCTTC.